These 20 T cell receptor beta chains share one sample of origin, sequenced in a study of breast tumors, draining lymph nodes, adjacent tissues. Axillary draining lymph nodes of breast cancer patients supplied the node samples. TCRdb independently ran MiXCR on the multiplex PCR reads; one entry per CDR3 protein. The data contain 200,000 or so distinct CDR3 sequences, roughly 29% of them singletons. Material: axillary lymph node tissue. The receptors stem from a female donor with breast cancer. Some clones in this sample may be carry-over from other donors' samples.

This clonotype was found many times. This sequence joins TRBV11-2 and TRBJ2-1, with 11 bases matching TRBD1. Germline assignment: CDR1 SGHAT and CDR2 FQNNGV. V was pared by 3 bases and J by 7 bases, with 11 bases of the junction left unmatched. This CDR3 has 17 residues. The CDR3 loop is CASSFTWTGGAGNEQFF. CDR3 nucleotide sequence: TGTGCCAGCAGCTTTACTTGGACAGGGGGCGCGGGGAATGAGCAGTTCTTC.

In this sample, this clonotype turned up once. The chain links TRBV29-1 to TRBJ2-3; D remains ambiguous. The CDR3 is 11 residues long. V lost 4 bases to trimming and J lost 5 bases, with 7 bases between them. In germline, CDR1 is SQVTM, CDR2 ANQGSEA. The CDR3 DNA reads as TGCAGCGTTGGGGGTGGAGATACGCAGTATTTT. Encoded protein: CSVGGGDTQYF.

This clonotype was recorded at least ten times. The CDR3 coding sequence is TGTGCCACCGGGGCCACAGATACGCAGTATTTT. Translated, it gives CATGATDTQYF. V and J are TRBV24-1 and TRBJ2-3, with D possibly being TRBD1 (5 bases). The CDR3 has 11 amino acids. Trimming pared 9 bases from V and 2 bases from J, leaving 5 bases between. Germline V gene lookup returns CDR1 KGHDR and CDR2 SFDVKD.

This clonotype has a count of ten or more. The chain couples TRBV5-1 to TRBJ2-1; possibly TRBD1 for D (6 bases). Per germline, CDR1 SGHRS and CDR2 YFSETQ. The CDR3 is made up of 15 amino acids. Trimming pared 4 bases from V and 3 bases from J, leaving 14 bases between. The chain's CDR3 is CASSPGAGSYNEQFF. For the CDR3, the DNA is TGCGCCAGCAGCCCAGGGGCTGGGAGCTACAATGAGCAGTTCTTC.

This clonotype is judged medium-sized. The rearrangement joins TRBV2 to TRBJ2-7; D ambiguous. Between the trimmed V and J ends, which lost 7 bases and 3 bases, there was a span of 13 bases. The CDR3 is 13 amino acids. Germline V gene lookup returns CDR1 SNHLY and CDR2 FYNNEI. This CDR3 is CASTGRTDYEQYF. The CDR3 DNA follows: TGTGCCAGCACGGGCAGGACCGACTACGAGCAGTACTTC.

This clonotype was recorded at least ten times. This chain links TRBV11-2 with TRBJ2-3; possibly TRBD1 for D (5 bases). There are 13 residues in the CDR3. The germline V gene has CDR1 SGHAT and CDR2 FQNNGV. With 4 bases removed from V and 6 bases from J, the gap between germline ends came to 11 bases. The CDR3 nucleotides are TGTGCCAGCAGCTACAGGTTCAGGGATACGCAGTATTTT. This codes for CASSYRFRDTQYF.

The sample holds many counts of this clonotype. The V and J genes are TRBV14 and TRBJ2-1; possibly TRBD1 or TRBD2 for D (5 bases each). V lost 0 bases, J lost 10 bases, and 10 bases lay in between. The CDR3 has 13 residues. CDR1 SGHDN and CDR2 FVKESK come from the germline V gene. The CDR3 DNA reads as TGTGCCAGCAGCCAAGAGCAGGGCGGGGAGCAGTTCTTC. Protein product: CASSQEQGGEQFF.

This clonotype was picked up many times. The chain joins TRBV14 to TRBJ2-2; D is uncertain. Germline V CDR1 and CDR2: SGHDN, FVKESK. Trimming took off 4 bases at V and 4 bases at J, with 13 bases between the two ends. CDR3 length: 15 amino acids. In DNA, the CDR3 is TGTGCCAGCAGCCCCTTTGCTAGGATCACCGGGGAGCTGTTTTTT. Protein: CASSPFARITGELFF.

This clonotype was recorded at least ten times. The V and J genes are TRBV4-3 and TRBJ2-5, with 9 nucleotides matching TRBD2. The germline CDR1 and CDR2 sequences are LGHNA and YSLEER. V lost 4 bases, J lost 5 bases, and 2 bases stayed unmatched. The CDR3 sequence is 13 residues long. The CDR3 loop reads CASSPSGRETQYF. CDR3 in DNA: TGCGCCAGCAGCCCGAGCGGGAGGGAGACCCAGTACTTC.

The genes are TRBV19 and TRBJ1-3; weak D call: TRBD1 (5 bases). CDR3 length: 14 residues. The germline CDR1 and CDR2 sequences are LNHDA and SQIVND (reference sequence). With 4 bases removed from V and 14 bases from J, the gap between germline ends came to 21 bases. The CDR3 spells CASSTQGLAGGLYF. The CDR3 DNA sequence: TGTGCCAGTAGTACCCAGGGACTCGCGGGTGGACTATATTTT.

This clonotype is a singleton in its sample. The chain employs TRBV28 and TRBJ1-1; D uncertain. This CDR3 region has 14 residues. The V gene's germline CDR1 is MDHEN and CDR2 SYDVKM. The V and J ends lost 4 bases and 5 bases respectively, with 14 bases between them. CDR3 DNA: TGTGCCAGCAGTTCCTCGGGCCTCGGGACTGAAGCTTTCTTT. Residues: CASSSSGLGTEAFF. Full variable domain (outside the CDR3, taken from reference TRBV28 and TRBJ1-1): DVKVTQSSRYLVKRTGEKVFLECVQDMDHENMFWYRQDPGLGLRLIYFSYDVKMKEKGDIPEGYSVSREKKERFSLILESASTNQTSMYLCASSSSGLGTEAFFGQGTRLTVV.

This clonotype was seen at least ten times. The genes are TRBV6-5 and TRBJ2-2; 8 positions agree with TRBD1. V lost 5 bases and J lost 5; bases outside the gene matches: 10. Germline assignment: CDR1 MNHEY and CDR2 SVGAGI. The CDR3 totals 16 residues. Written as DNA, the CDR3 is TGTGCCAGCAGTACGCCGACAGGGGAAAAGACCGGGGAGCTGTTTTTT. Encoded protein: CASSTPTGEKTGELFF.

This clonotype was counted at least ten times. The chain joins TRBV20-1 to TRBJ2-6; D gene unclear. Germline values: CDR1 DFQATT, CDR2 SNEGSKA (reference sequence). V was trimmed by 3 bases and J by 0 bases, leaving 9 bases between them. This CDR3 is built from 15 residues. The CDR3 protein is CSASSGASGANVLTF. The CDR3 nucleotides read TGCAGTGCTAGTTCAGGAGCCTCTGGGGCCAACGTCCTGACTTTC.

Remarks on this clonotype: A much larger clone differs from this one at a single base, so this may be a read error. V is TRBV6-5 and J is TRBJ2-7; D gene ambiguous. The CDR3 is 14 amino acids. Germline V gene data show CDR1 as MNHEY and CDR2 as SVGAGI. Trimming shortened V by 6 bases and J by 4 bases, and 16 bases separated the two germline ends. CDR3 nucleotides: TGTGCCAGCAGCGGCCCCAAGGGTTTTTACGAGCAGTACTTC. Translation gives CASSGPKGFYEQYF.

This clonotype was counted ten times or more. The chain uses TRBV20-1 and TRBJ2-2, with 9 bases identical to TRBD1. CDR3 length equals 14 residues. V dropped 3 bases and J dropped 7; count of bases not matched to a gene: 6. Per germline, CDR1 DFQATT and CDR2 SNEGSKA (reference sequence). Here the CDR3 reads CSAREDRGNGELFF. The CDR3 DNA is TGCAGTGCTAGGGAGGACAGGGGTAACGGGGAGCTGTTTTTT.

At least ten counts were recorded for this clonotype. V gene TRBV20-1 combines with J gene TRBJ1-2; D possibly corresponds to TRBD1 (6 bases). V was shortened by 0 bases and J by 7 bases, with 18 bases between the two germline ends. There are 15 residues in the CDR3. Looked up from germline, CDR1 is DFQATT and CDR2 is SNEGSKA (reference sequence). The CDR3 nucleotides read TGCAGTGCTAGAGATTTCGAGACAGAGGGGGGTGGCTACACCTTC. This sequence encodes CSARDFETEGGGYTF.

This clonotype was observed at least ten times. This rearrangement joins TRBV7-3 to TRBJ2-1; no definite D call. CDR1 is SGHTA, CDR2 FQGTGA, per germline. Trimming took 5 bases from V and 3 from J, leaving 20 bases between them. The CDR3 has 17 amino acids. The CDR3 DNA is TGTGCCAGCAGCCCAAGGGCTTCCCCGATCAACTACAATGAGCAGTTCTTC. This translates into CASSPRASPINYNEQFF.

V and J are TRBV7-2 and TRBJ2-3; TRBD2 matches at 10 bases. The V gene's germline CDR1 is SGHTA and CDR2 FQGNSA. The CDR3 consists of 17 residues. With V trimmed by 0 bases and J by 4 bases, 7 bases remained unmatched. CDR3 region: CASSLASQRGGPDTQYF. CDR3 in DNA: TGTGCCAGCAGCTTAGCTAGCCAGCGGGGGGGCCCAGATACGCAGTATTTT. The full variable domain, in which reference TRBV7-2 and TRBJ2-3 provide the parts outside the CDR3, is GAGVSQSPSNKVTEKGKDVELRCDPISGHTALYWYRQSLGQGLEFLIYFQGNSAPDKSGLPSDRFSAERTGGSVSTLTIQRTQQEDSAVYLCASSLASQRGGPDTQYFGPGTRLTVL.

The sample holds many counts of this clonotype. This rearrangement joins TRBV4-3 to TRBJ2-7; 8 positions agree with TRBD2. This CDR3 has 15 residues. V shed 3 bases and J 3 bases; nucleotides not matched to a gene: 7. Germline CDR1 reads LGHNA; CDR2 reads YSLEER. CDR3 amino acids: CASSQGASGYYEQYF. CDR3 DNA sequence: TGCGCCAGCAGCCAGGGAGCTAGCGGGTACTACGAGCAGTACTTC.

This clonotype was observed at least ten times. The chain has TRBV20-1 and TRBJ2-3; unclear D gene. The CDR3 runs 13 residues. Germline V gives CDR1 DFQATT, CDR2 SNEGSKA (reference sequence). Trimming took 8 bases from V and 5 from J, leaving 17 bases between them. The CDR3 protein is CSLWSGPQDTQYF. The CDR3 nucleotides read TGCAGTCTCTGGTCAGGTCCACAAGATACGCAGTATTTT.